This T cell receptor (beta chain) derives from a study of radiotherapy plus CTLA-4 blockade in lung cancer. Study in general: Roughly a sixth of enrolled patients responded objectively, and more than 30% had disease control. Study findings and constraints: Early clone dynamics of blood T cells, plus interferon-beta, reportedly predicted response best. After treatment with radiotherapy plus ipilimumab, TCR clones that came from the tumor expanded in blood.

This CDR3 is 14 amino acids long. Germline values: CDR1 SGHNT, CDR2 YYREEE (reference sequence). V lost 2 bases to trimming and J lost 5 bases, with 13 bases between them. Only in-frame clones appear in the TCRdb table, and some are missing; sequencing was by immunoSEQ multiplex PCR. The table has 60,000 to 85,000 clones, 85% to 90% seen once. On this clone itself: Antigen unknown.

The V call is TRBV5-4, the J call TRBJ2-5, with D unresolved. This receptor was obtained from a human donor with non-small cell lung cancer who had stable disease on radiotherapy plus ipilimumab. The sample here was peripheral blood, taken from a patient treated with radiotherapy plus ipilimumab. The CDR3 nucleotides are TGTGCCAGCAGCTTTGAAGCCGCCGGGGAGACCCAGTACTTC. Its translation is CASSFEAAGETQYF.